These T cell receptor beta chains were read from a single sample in a study of OX40 agonist ivuxolimab in advanced cancers. TCRdb's table, derived via immunoSEQ multiplex PCR, lists solely in-frame clones and lacks some. The repertoire has about 37,000 clones, around 81% of them found once; the top ten carry under 45%. The sample in question was CD4+ or CD8+ T cells sorted from blood, obtained in a trial of the OX40 agonist ivuxolimab. These receptor sequences come from an adult with an advanced solid tumor such as melanoma, head and neck, liver or kidney cancer. The CDR3 runs from the conserved cysteine through the conserved F or W. The order of the fields is CDR3 protein, clone size, V gene, J gene. Clone size is given for some rows only: seen once, a few or many times, or a class if the clone is expanded.

CDR3aa: CASSPPGSGEQPQHF
abundance: few
v_gene: TRBV18
j_gene: TRBJ1-5

CDR3aa: CASSIPTPRTGNTIYF
abundance: NA
v_gene: TRBV19
j_gene: TRBJ1-3

CDR3aa: CASSLGQGVTEAFF
abundance: NA
v_gene: TRBV5-1
j_gene: TRBJ1-1

CDR3aa: CASCYPGQVPILSSYEQYF
abundance: few
v_gene: TRBV27
j_gene: TRBJ2-7

CDR3aa: CASSLGQGEDNEQFF
abundance: once
v_gene: TRBV7-3
j_gene: TRBJ2-1

CDR3aa: CASKSGGPSTGELFF
abundance: NA
v_gene: TRBV9
j_gene: TRBJ2-2

CDR3aa: CASRLTHQETQYF
abundance: NA
v_gene: TRBV25-1
j_gene: TRBJ2-5

CDR3aa: CASSVLAGSLDTQYF
abundance: NA
v_gene: TRBV9
j_gene: TRBJ2-3

CDR3aa: CATSRTGPDEQYF
abundance: NA
v_gene: TRBV15
j_gene: TRBJ2-7

CDR3aa: CASGGLNQPQHF
abundance: NA
v_gene: TRBV28
j_gene: TRBJ1-5

CDR3aa: CASRTETLPAFF
abundance: NA
v_gene: TRBV2
j_gene: TRBJ1-1

CDR3aa: CASSFQTSYYEQYF
abundance: NA
v_gene: TRBV7-2
j_gene: TRBJ2-7

CDR3aa: CASSSQGQPQHF
abundance: NA
v_gene: TRBV11-2
j_gene: TRBJ1-5

CDR3aa: CASSSGLGDRNF
abundance: NA
v_gene: TRBV7-2
j_gene: TRBJ2-3

CDR3aa: CASTVEGIQYF
abundance: NA
v_gene: TRBV10-2
j_gene: TRBJ2-4

CDR3aa: CASGLVRSGQGIINEQFF
abundance: NA
v_gene: TRBV12-5
j_gene: TRBJ2-1

CDR3aa: CGSVSTQETQYF
abundance: NA
v_gene: TRBV29-1
j_gene: TRBJ2-5

CDR3aa: CASSVQGYTDTQYF
abundance: NA
v_gene: TRBV7-9
j_gene: TRBJ2-3

CDR3aa: CASIYSGYDEQYF
abundance: NA
v_gene: TRBV5-1
j_gene: TRBJ2-7

CDR3aa: CASSKGTSGKETQYF
abundance: once
v_gene: TRBV5-4
j_gene: TRBJ2-5

CDR3aa: CASSLARGLEYF
abundance: NA
v_gene: TRBV11-2
j_gene: TRBJ2-7

CDR3aa: CASSLGASRSVSSYEQYF
abundance: NA
v_gene: TRBV11-2
j_gene: TRBJ2-7

CDR3aa: CASNNRGEDTGELFF
abundance: NA
v_gene: TRBV11-2
j_gene: TRBJ2-2

CDR3aa: CASRDGVASYF
abundance: once
v_gene: TRBV6-5
j_gene: TRBJ2-5

CDR3aa: CSVTGFFADTQYF
abundance: NA
v_gene: TRBV29-1
j_gene: TRBJ2-3

CDR3aa: CASSQEEVGFSYEQYF
abundance: NA
v_gene: TRBV4-1
j_gene: TRBJ2-7

CDR3aa: CASSPTGNEQYF
abundance: NA
v_gene: TRBV7-6
j_gene: TRBJ2-7

CDR3aa: CASSPGTGGRGYTF
abundance: NA
v_gene: TRBV18
j_gene: TRBJ1-2

CDR3aa: CASSTPEVRELFF
abundance: NA
v_gene: TRBV7-2
j_gene: TRBJ2-2

CDR3aa: CASSLRGDTEAFF
abundance: NA
v_gene: TRBV7-8
j_gene: TRBJ1-1

CDR3aa: CAISESSGGREFF
abundance: NA
v_gene: TRBV10-3
j_gene: TRBJ2-1

CDR3aa: CAIRYEQYF
abundance: NA
v_gene: TRBV6-1
j_gene: TRBJ2-7

CDR3aa: CASSTRDREGTQYF
abundance: NA
v_gene: TRBV6-6
j_gene: TRBJ2-5

CDR3aa: CASSPQRDSTGELFF
abundance: NA
v_gene: TRBV18
j_gene: TRBJ2-2

CDR3aa: CASSQTSYEQYF
abundance: NA
v_gene: TRBV7-3
j_gene: TRBJ2-7

CDR3aa: CASSIGTGGTEAYEQYF
abundance: NA
v_gene: TRBV19
j_gene: TRBJ2-7

CDR3aa: CASSQDWQGGELFF
abundance: NA
v_gene: TRBV4-2
j_gene: TRBJ2-2

CDR3aa: CASSRNYEQYF
abundance: NA
v_gene: TRBV7-9
j_gene: TRBJ2-7

CDR3aa: CASSLEVGAEAFF
abundance: once
v_gene: TRBV7-9
j_gene: TRBJ1-1

CDR3aa: CASTILAGESTDTQYF
abundance: NA
v_gene: TRBV5-4
j_gene: TRBJ2-3

CDR3aa: CASSAAYEQYF
abundance: NA
v_gene: TRBV11-2
j_gene: TRBJ2-7

CDR3aa: CASSRTGTRQAFF
abundance: NA
v_gene: TRBV10-1
j_gene: TRBJ1-1

CDR3aa: CASRLGTTDTQYF
abundance: NA
v_gene: TRBV28
j_gene: TRBJ2-3

CDR3aa: CATRGSGSSYEQYF
abundance: few
v_gene: TRBV19
j_gene: TRBJ2-7

CDR3aa: CASSYGRHYGYTF
abundance: NA
v_gene: TRBV6-6
j_gene: TRBJ1-2

CDR3aa: CASSTTGRETQYF
abundance: once
v_gene: TRBV18
j_gene: TRBJ2-5

CDR3aa: CASSRNTEAFF
abundance: NA
v_gene: TRBV19
j_gene: TRBJ1-1

CDR3aa: CASSGRDNSPLHF
abundance: NA
v_gene: TRBV28
j_gene: TRBJ1-6